This T cell receptor (beta chain) was sequenced during a study of glioma-infiltrating T cells. Study context: Glioblastomas were WHO grade IV, sampled at first diagnosis; low-grade were grade II. Study results and limitations: Very few CDR3 sequences were shared between tissue and blood. Gliomas, especially low-grade, showed above-expected tissue-blood divergence; non-neoplastic patients showed below.

Trimming cost V 8 bases and J 4 bases, with 27 bases left between them. The CDR3 spans 18 residues. CDR1 is MNHNY and CDR2 is SVGAGI in the germline V gene (reference sequence). This clonotype was seen just once. What it binds is unknown. Just one base apart from a much larger clone, this may be a read error. It is likely a read error, because the conserved phenylalanine at the end of the CDR3 is missing. TCR alpha and beta CDR3 regions were amplified from RNA using iRepertoire nested multiplex PCR. For one-step reverse transcription and amplification, about 85-400 ng of tissue mRNA or PBMC total RNA was used. One entry per CDR3 protein, called by TCRdb with MiXCR from the multiplex PCR reads. The sample contains a few hundred thousand distinct CDR3 sequences, more than 35% of which appear only once.

Source material: glioma tissue, nonneoplastic brain tissue, or PBMCs (not recorded which). The chain carries TRBV6-6 and TRBJ2-1; D perhaps matches TRBD2 (6 bases). This clonotype was obtained from a human donor with low-grade glioma or glioblastoma, undergoing nonglioma brain surgery, or in good health (not recorded which). CDR3 sequence: CASLKGGREASRYNEQFL. The CDR3 bases are TGTGCCAGCCTCAAGGGAGGCAGGGAGGCTAGCAGGTACAATGAGCAGTTCCTC.